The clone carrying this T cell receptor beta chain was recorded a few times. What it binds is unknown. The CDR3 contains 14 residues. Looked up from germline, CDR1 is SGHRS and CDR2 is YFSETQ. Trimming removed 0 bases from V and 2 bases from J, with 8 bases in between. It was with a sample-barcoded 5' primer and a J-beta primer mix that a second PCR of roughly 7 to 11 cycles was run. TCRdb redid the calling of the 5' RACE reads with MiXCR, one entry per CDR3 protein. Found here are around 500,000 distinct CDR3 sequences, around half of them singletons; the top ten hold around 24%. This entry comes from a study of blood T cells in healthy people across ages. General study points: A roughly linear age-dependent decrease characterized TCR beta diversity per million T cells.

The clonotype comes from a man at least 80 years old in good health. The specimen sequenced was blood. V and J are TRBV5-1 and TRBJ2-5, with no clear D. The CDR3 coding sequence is TGCGCCAGCAGCTTGGCGGTTGGGCAAGAGACCCAGTACTTC. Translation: CASSLAVGQETQYF.